The 21 T cell receptor beta chains below were found in one sample sequenced in a study of blood T cells in healthy people across ages. For the second PCR, which ran for about 7 to 11 cycles, a sample-barcoded 5' primer and a J-beta primer mix were used. TCRdb itself ran the 5' RACE reads through MiXCR, one entry per CDR3 protein. The data contain about 730,000 distinct CDR3 sequences, more than 40% of them seen just once; the ten biggest clones take up 20%. The sample taken for sequencing was blood. Every receptor here comes from a woman aged 60-75 years in good health.

This clonotype was picked up many times. The chain combines TRBV29-1 with TRBJ2-7; D call uncertain. The length of the CDR3 is 13 residues. Germline values: CDR1 SQVTM, CDR2 ANQGSEA. Deletions cut 4 bases from V and 6 bases from J, with 16 bases between. This CDR3 is CSVGTELMGEQYF. The CDR3 DNA is TGCAGCGTTGGGACCGAGTTGATGGGCGAGCAGTACTTC.

This clonotype showed up many times. The gene calls are TRBV12-3 or TRBV12-4 and TRBJ1-2, with TRBD1 matching 7 bases. CDR3 length equals 13 residues. The trim removed 5 bases at V and 2 bases at J, leaving 2 bases unmatched. The CDR3 sequence is CASSVGQNYGYTF. In nucleotides, the CDR3 is TGTGCCAGCAGTGTGGGACAGAACTATGGCTACACCTTC.

This clonotype was seen just once. The rearrangement links TRBV13 to TRBJ2-5, with TRBD1 as a possible D gene (6 bases). The closer fit of TRBJ2-4 to the DNA end suggests the J call may be wrong. The CDR3 totals 15 residues. The germline CDR1 and CDR2 sequences are PRHDT and FYEKMQ (reference sequence). The DNA of the CDR3 is TGTGCCAGCGGGCGGCCACGGCAGGGGTTAAGCATTCAGTACTTC. Translation: CASGRPRQGLSIQYF.

This clonotype was found a few times. The chain links TRBV7-2 to TRBJ2-7; TRBD1 agrees at 9 bases. Per the germline V gene, CDR1 is SGHTA and CDR2 is FQGNSA. This CDR3 spans 15 amino acids. Trimming at V came to 3 bases and at J to 2 bases, leaving 5 bases not matched to a gene. Here the CDR3 DNA reads TGTGCCAGCAGCTTTGACAGGGGGAGGCCCTACGAGCAGTACTTC. Amino acid sequence: CASSFDRGRPYEQYF.

This clonotype has more than one count but fewer than ten. Possible read error: a much larger clone is one base away. This chain links TRBV7-2 with TRBJ1-1; D is uncertain. Trimming cost V 4 bases and J 0 bases, with 9 bases left between them. This CDR3 comprises 14 residues. Germline V gives CDR1 SGHTA, CDR2 FQGNSA. The CDR3 is CASSSALVNTEAFF. The CDR3, as DNA: TGTGCCAGCAGCTCAGCCCTTGTGAACACTGAAGCTTTCTTT.

This clonotype was counted many times. The chain uses TRBV7-2 and TRBJ2-1; tentatively, D is TRBD1 (5 bases). The germline V gene has CDR1 SGHTA and CDR2 FQGNSA. V was cut by 2 bases and J by 5 bases, with 7 bases left in between. This CDR3 comprises 13 residues. CDR3 sequence reads: CASSLSRDNEQFF. Here the CDR3 DNA reads TGTGCCAGCAGCTTATCCAGGGACAATGAGCAGTTCTTC.

This clonotype was detected a few times. The chain joins TRBV21-1 to TRBJ2-7; the D call of TRBD1 is as the table states it, not checked on the DNA. TRBV21-1 is an annotated pseudogene. The CDR3 has 14 residues. This chain's CDR3 is CASSKFGQTYEQYF. The CDR3 DNA is TGTGCCAGCAGCAAATTCGGACAGACCTACGAGCAGTACTTC.

The chain uses TRBV20-1 and TRBJ2-1; 7 bases line up with TRBD2. Germline CDR1 reads DFQATT; CDR2 reads SNEGSKA (reference sequence). V gave up 1 base and J gave up 6 bases; unmatched junction bases: 18. The CDR3 extends over 18 amino acids. DNA of the CDR3: TGCAGTGCTAGAGGGTTCCGGGAGGCGGGAGCCTCTAGCAATGAGCAGTTCTTC. Translating gives CSARGFREAGASSNEQFF.

This clonotype showed up just a few times. V gene TRBV3-1 combines with J gene TRBJ2-5, with 7 bases that match TRBD2. The CDR3 is made up of 13 amino acids. Germline-derived CDR1 and CDR2 are LGHDT and YNNKEL (reference sequence). V lost 5 bases, J lost 4 bases, and 4 bases stayed unmatched. CDR3 amino acids: CASSGTTVETQYF. CDR3 bases: TGTGCCAGCAGCGGGACTACTGTAGAGACCCAGTACTTC.

CDR3 coding DNA: TGTGCCAGCAGCCCCGCCGCGGGAGGCTACAATGAGCAGTACTTC. It specifies CASSPAAGGYNEQYF. This chain joins TRBV2 and TRBJ2-7, with TRBD2 matching over 8 bases. The V segment lost 6 bases and the J segment 7 bases; nucleotides outside the gene matches: 14. The CDR3 is made up of 15 amino acids. In germline, CDR1 is SNHLY, CDR2 FYNNEI.

The chain is built from TRBV18 and TRBJ1-1; no definite D call. Germline CDR1 reads KGHSH; CDR2 reads LQKENI. CDR3 size: 14 residues. Trimming stripped 3 bases from V and 3 bases from J, with 11 bases between. The CDR3 is CASSPPLGYTEAFF. CDR3 sequence (DNA): TGTGCCAGCTCACCCCCACTGGGTTACACTGAAGCTTTCTTT.

This sequence joins TRBV2 and TRBJ2-7; D may be TRBD2 (6 bases). Germline V gene lookup returns CDR1 SNHLY and CDR2 FYNNEI. This CDR3 is 13 amino acids long. The V gene lost 2 bases and the J gene lost 6 bases, with 11 bases spanning the gap. The CDR3 DNA sequence: TGTGCCAGCAGTGAACTCGGGGGATCCGAGCAGTACTTC. It translates to CASSELGGSEQYF.

V is TRBV20-1 and J is TRBJ2-3; D perhaps matches TRBD2 (6 bases). From germline, CDR1 is DFQATT and CDR2 SNEGSKA (reference sequence). This CDR3 has 14 amino acids. V lost 2 bases and J lost 4, with 13 bases in between. This chain's CDR3 is CSARREMGPDTQYF. The CDR3 DNA reads TGCAGTGCTAGACGGGAGATGGGGCCAGATACGCAGTATTTT.

The chain employs TRBV5-5 and TRBJ1-5; 7 bases are shared with TRBD1. The CDR3 sequence is 15 residues long. V lost 0 bases to trimming and J lost 6 bases; unmatched junction nucleotides: 6. Germline values: CDR1 SGHKS, CDR2 YYEKEE (reference sequence). The CDR3 nucleotides read TGTGCCAGCAGCTTGGGGCAGGGGGTGGCTCAGCCCCAGCATTTT. Residues: CASSLGQGVAQPQHF. Full variable domain (remainder filled in from reference TRBV5-5 and TRBJ1-5): DAGVTQSPTHLIKTRGQQVTLRCSPISGHKSVSWYQQVLGQGPQFIFQYYEKEERGRGNFPDRFSARQFPNYSSELNVNALLLGDSALYLCASSLGQGVAQPQHFGDGTRLSIL.

As for this clonotype: An end of the junction does not agree with germline; a read error may underlie this. The chain uses TRBV20-1 and TRBJ2-1, with 7 bases lining up with TRBD2. Germline loops: CDR1 DFQATT, CDR2 SNEGSKA (reference sequence). This CDR3 region has 14 residues. The DNA for the CDR3 is TGCAGTGCCGAGGCGGGAGCTTCCTTCAATGAGCAGTTCTTC. Translating it yields CSAEAGASFNEQFF.

The chain employs TRBV7-9 and TRBJ2-7; possible D gene TRBD2, 7 bases. V lost 8 bases, J lost 2 bases, and 25 bases lay in between. Germline V gene sequence: CDR1 SEHNR, CDR2 FQNEAQ (reference sequence). The CDR3 is 17 amino acids. The CDR3 sequence is CASGGDTGGLATYEQYF. DNA of the CDR3: TGTGCCAGCGGGGGAGACACGGGGGGCCTCGCCACCTACGAGCAGTACTTC.

The chain links TRBV20-1 to TRBJ2-1; tentative D call: TRBD1 (5 bases). Looked up from germline, CDR1 is DFQATT and CDR2 is SNEGSKA (reference sequence). The V and J ends lost 2 bases and 6 bases respectively, with 17 bases between them. The CDR3 length is 15 residues. The CDR3 region has the DNA TGCAGTGCTAGACTTACCGGGTCTAGGGGCAATGAGCAGTTCTTC. This encodes CSARLTGSRGNEQFF.

This clonotype appeared a few times. The chain employs TRBV21-1 and TRBJ1-5; the table calls TRBD1, which could not be checked here. TRBV21-1 is flagged as a pseudogene. The CDR3 has 14 amino acids. CDR3 sequence reads: CANLRGSSNQPQHF. The CDR3 DNA is TGTGCCAACCTCAGGGGTTCTAGCAATCAGCCCCAGCATTTT.

The chain is built from TRBV6-5 and TRBJ1-2, with D possibly matching TRBD1 (6 bases). Per germline, CDR1 MNHEY and CDR2 SVGAGI. The length of the CDR3 is 15 residues. Trimming shortened V by 5 bases and J by 4 bases, and 17 bases separated the two germline ends. The CDR3 reads CASSNNRDQGYGYTF. CDR3 DNA sequence: TGTGCCAGCAGTAATAACAGGGACCAAGGCTATGGCTACACCTTC.

The rearrangement joins TRBV25-1 to TRBJ2-1; TRBD1 matches at 9 bases. Germline values: CDR1 MGHDK, CDR2 SYGVNS. This CDR3 spans 14 amino acids. V was clipped by 6 bases and J by 4 bases; unmatched bases: 4. CDR3 nucleotides: TGTGCCAGCAGGAGGACAGGGGAATACAATGAGCAGTTCTTC. Translated, it gives CASRRTGEYNEQFF.

The V and J genes are TRBV3-1 and TRBJ2-7; TRBD1 might be the D (5 bases). CDR3 size: 15 residues. Germline CDR1 reads LGHDT; CDR2 reads YNNKEL (reference sequence). V lost 4 bases, J lost 1 base, and 14 bases lay in between. CDR3 nucleotides: TGTGCCAGCAGCCTACCGACAGAGAGATCCTACGAGCAGTACTTC. Translating gives CASSLPTERSYEQYF.